This T cell receptor (beta chain) was sequenced during a study of blood T cell repertoires in COVID-19. Assay used: immunoSEQ multiplex PCR; TCRdb lists only in-frame clones, some missing. The sample shows some 170,000 clones, 65% to 90% of them seen only once. The CDR3 is made up of 15 amino acids. The V end was cut by 7 bases, the J end by 0 bases, with 13 bases between. CDR1 MNHEY and CDR2 SVGAGI come from the germline V gene. The sample comprised PBMCs or T cells enriched from blood (not recorded which). The chain couples TRBV6-5 to TRBJ1-5; D is perhaps TRBD1 (6 bases). This TCR derives from a man aged 50 to 59 who had recovered from COVID-19. In DNA, the CDR3 is TGTGCCAGCACCCGGACAGAATATAGCAATCAGCCCCAGCATTTT. Its protein is CASTRTEYSNQPQHF.